This TCR beta chain is drawn from a study of response to subunit inactivated influenza vaccine. Points from the study as a whole: It was the authors' suggestion that each seasonal influenza vaccination recruits few new T cells.

This clonotype occurred a few times. Antigen specificity is unknown. Germline CDR1 and CDR2: SQVTM and ANQGSEA. The CDR3 runs 15 residues. The junction had 4 bases not matched to a gene; V was cut back by 3 bases and J by 0 bases. A single record per CDR3 protein comes from TCRdb applying MiXCR to the RT-PCR reads. The table has about 500,000 distinct CDR3 sequences, roughly 13% seen once; the top ten hold around 12%. The chain has TRBV29-1 and TRBJ2-7; 11 nucleotides align to TRBD2. The sequencing here drew on PBMCs from blood, taken around seven weeks after vaccination. The TCR was taken from a man aged 45-60 years who received an inactivated influenza vaccine. The CDR3 DNA follows: TGCAGCGTTGACTCTACTAGCGGGGGCTCCTACGAGCAGTACTTC. This translates into CSVDSTSGGSYEQYF.